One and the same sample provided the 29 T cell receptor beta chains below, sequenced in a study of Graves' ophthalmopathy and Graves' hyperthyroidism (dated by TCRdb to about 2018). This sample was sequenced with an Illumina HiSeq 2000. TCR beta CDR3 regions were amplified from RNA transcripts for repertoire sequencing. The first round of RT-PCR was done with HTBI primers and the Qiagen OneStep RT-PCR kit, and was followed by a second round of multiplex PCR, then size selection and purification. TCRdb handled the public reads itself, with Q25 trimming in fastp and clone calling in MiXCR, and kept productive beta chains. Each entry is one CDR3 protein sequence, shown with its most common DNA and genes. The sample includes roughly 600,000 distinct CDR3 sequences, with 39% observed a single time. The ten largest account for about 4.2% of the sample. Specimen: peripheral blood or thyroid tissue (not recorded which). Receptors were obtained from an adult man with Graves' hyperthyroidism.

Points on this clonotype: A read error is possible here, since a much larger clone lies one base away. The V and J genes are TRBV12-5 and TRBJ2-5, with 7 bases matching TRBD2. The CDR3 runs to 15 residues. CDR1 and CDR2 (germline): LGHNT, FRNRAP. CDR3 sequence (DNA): TGTGCCAGCAGTTTAGCTAGGACTAGGACGGAGACCCAGTACTTC. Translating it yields CASSLARTRTETQYF. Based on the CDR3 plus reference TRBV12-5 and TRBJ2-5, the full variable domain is DARVTQTPRHKVTEMGQEVTMRCQPILGHNTVFWYRQTMMQGLELLAYFRNRAPLDDSGMPKDRFSAEMPDATLATLKIQPSEPRDSAVYFCASSLARTRTETQYFGPGTRLLVL.

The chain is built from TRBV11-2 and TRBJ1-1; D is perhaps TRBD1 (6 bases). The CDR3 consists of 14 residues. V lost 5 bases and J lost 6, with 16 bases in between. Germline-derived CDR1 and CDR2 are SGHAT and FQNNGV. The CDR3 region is CASSLGGGAPEAFF. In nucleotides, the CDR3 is TGTGCCAGCAGCCTCGGAGGGGGGGCGCCTGAAGCTTTCTTT.

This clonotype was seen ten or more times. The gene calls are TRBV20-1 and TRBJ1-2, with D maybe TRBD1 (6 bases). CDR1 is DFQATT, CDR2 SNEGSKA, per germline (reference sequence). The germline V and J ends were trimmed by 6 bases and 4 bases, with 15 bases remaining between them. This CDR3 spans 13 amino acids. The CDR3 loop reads CSANREGSYGYTF. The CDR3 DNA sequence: TGCAGTGCGAACAGGGAGGGGAGCTATGGCTACACCTTC.

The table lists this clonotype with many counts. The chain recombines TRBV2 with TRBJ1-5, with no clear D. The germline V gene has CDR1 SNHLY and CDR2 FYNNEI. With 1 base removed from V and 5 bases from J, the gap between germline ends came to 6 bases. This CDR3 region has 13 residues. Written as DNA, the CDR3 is TGTGCCAGCAGTGAAGATGTAGATCAGCCCCAGCATTTT. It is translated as CASSEDVDQPQHF. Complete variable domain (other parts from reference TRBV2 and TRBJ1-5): EPEVTQTPSHQVTQMGQEVILRCVPISNHLYFYWYRQILGQKVEFLVSFYNNEISEKSEIFDDQFSVERPDGSNFTLKIRSTKLEDSAMYFCASSEDVDQPQHFGDGTRLSIL.

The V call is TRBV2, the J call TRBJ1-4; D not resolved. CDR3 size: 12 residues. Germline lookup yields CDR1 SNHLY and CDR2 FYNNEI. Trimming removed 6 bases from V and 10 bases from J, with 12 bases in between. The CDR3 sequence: CASSTAGGKLFF. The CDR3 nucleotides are TGTGCCAGCAGCACAGCGGGAGGAAAACTGTTTTTT.

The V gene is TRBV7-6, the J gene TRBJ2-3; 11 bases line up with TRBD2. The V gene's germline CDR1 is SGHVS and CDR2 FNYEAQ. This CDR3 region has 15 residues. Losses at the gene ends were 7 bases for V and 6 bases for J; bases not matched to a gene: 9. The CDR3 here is CASTIGTSGGDTQYF. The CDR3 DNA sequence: TGTGCCAGCACAATCGGGACTAGCGGCGGGGATACGCAGTATTTT.

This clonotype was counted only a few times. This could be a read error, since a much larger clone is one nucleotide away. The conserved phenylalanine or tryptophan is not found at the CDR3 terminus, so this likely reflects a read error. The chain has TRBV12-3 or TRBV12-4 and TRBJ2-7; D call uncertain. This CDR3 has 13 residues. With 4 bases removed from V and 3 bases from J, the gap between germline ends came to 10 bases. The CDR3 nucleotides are TGTGCCAGCAGTTCAGCAGGCCTCTACGAGCAGTACCTC. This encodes CASSSAGLYEQYL.

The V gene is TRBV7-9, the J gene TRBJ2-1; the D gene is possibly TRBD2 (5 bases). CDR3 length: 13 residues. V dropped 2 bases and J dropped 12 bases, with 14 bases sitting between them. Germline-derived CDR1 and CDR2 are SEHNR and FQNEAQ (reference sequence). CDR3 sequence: CASSLKSASWQFF. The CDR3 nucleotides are TGTGCCAGCAGCTTAAAGTCGGCTAGCTGGCAGTTCTTC.

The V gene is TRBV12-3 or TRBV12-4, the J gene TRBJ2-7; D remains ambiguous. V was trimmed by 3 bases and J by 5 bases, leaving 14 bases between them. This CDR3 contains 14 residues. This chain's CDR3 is CASSLGHLTNEQYF. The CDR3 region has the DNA TGTGCCAGCAGTTTGGGCCACTTAACCAACGAGCAGTACTTC.

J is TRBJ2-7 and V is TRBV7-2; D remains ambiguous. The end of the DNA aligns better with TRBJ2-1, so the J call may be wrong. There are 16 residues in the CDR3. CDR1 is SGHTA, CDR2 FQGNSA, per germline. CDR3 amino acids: CASSPQAVGSYNEQFF. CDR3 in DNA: TGTGCCAGCAGCCCCCAGGCGGTTGGCTCCTACAATGAGCAGTTCTTC.

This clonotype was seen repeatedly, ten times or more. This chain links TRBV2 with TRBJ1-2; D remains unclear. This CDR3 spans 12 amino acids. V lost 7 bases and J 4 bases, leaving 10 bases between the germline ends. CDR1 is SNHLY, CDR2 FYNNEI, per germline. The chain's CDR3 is CASNEMGYGYTF. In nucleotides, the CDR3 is TGTGCCAGCAATGAGATGGGCTATGGCTACACCTTC.

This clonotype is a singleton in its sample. Written as DNA, the CDR3 is TGCGCCAGCAGCTTGAGACTGGGAGAGACCCAGTACTTC. This encodes CASSLRLGETQYF. The gene calls are TRBV5-1 and TRBJ2-5, with D uncertain. CDR3 length equals 13 residues. Germline V CDR1 and CDR2: SGHRS, YFSETQ. V was cut by 1 base and J by 4 bases, with 8 bases left in between.

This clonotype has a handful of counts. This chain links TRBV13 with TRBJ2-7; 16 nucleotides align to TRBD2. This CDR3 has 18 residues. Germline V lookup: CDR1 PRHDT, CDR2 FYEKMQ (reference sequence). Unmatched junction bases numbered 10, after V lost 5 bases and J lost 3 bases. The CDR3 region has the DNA TGTGCCAGCAGCGAAACTCCGGGACTAGCGGGAGGGAACTACGAGCAGTACTTC. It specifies CASSETPGLAGGNYEQYF.

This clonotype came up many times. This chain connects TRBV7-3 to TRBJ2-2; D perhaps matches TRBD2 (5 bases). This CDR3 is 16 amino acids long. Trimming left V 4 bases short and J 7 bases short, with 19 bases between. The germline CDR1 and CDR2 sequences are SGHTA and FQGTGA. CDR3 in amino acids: CASSSTPPRENGELFF. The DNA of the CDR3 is TGTGCCAGCAGCTCAACCCCCCCCCGGGAAAACGGGGAGCTGTTTTTT.

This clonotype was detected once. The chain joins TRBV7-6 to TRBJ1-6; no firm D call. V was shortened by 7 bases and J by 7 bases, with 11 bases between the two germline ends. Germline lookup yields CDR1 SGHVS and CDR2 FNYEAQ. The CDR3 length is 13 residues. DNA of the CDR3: TGTGCCAGCACCTTTTCGGCGAATTCACCCCTCCACTTT. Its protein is CASTFSANSPLHF.

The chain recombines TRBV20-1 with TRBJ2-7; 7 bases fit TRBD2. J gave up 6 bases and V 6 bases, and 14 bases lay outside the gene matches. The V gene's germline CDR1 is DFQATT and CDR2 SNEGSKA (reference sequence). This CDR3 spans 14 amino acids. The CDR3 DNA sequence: TGCAGTGCCCGCCCCACGGCGGGAGAAGGCGAGCAGTACTTC. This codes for CSARPTAGEGEQYF.

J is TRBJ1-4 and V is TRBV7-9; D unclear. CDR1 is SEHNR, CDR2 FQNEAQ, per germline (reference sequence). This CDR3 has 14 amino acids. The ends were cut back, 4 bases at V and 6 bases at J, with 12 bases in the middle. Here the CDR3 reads CASSSGPVDEKLFF. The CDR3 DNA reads TGTGCCAGCAGCTCCGGGCCCGTCGATGAAAAACTGTTTTTT.

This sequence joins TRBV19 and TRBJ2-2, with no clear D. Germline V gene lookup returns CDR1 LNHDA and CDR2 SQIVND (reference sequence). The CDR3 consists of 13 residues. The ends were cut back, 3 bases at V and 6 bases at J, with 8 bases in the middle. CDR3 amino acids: CASSIRGPGELFF. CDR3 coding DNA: TGTGCCAGTAGTATCCGTGGACCCGGGGAGCTGTTTTTT.

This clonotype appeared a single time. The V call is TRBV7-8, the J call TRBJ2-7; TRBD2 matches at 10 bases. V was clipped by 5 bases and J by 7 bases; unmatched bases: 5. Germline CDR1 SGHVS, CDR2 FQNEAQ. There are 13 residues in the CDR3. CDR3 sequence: CASSLLAGREQYF. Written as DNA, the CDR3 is TGTGCCAGCAGCCTACTAGCGGGGCGGGAGCAGTACTTC. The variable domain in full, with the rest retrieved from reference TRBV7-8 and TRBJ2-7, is GAGVSQSPRYKVAKRGQDVALRCDPISGHVSLFWYQQALGQGPEFLTYFQNEAQLDKSGLPSDRFFAERPEGSVSTLKIQRTQQEDSAVYLCASSLLAGREQYFGPGTRLTVT.

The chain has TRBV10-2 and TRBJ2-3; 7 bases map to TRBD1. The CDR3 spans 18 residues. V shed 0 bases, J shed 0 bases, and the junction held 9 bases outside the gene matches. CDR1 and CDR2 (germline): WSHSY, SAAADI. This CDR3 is CASSESGTDERSTDTQYF. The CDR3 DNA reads TGCGCCAGCAGTGAGTCGGGGACAGATGAAAGAAGCACAGATACGCAGTATTTT.

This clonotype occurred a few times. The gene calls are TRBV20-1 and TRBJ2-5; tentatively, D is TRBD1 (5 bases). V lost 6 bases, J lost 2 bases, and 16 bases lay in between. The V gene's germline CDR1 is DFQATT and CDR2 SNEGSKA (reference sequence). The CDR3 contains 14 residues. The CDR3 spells CSASLYRNQETQYF. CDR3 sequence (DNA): TGCAGTGCCAGCCTATACAGGAATCAAGAGACCCAGTACTTC.

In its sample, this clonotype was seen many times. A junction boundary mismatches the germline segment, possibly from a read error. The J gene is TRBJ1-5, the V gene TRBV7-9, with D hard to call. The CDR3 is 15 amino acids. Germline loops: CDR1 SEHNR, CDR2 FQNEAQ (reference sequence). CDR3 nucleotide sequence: TGCGCCAGCAGCTTGGTAGGTGGTCGGGATCAGCCCCAGCATTTT. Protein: CASSLVGGRDQPQHF.

The CDR3 is CASSRTGSGVYGYTF. The CDR3 DNA sequence: TGTGCCAGCAGTCGGACAGGGAGCGGCGTCTATGGCTACACCTTC. This chain uses TRBV6-1 with TRBJ1-2; TRBD1 agrees at 8 bases. From germline, CDR1 is MNHNS and CDR2 SASEGT. The trim removed 5 bases at V and 4 bases at J, leaving 9 bases unmatched. The CDR3 is made up of 15 amino acids.

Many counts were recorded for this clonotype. The CDR3 coding sequence is TGTGCCAGCAGCCCAGGGACAGGGAACAATTCACCCCTCCACTTT. Translating gives CASSPGTGNNSPLHF. The V gene is TRBV7-9, the J gene TRBJ1-6; 9 nucleotides match TRBD1. There are 15 residues in the CDR3. Germline-derived CDR1 and CDR2 are SEHNR and FQNEAQ (reference sequence). The V segment lost 5 bases and the J segment 7 bases; nucleotides outside the gene matches: 6.

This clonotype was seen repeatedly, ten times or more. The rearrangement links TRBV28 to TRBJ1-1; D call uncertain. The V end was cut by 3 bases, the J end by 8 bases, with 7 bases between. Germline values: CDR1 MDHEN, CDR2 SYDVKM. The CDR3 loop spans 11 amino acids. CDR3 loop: CASSFIGEAFF. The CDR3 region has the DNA TGTGCCAGCAGTTTTATCGGCGAAGCTTTCTTT.

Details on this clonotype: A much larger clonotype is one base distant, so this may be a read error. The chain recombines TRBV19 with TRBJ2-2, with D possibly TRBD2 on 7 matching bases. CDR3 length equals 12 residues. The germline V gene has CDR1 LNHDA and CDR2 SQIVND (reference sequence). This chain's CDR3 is CASGAGAGELLF. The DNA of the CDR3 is TGTGCCAGTGGTGCGGGGGCCGGGGAGCTGCTTTTT.

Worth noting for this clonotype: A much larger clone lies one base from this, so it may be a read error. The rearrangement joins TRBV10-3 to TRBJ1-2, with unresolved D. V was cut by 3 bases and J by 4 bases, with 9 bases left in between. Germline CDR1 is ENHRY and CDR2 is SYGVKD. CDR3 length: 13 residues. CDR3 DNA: TGTGCCATCAGTGAAGCGCGAACCTATGGCTACACCTTC. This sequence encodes CAISEARTYGYTF.

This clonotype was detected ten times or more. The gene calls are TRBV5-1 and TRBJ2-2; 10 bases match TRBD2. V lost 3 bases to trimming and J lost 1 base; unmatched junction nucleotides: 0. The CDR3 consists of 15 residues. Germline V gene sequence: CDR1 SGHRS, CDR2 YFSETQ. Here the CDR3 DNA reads TGCGCCAGCAGCTGGACTAGCGGGAACACCGGGGAGCTGTTTTTT. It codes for CASSWTSGNTGELFF.

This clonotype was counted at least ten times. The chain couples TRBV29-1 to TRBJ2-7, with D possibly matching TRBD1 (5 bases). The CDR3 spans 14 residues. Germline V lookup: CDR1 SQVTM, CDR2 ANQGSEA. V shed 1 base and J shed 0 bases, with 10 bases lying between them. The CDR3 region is CSVEAVDSSYEQYF. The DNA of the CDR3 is TGCAGCGTTGAAGCGGTCGACAGCTCCTACGAGCAGTACTTC.